Following are 22 T cell receptor beta chains from one sample sequenced in a study of T cell responses to AZD1222 COVID-19 vaccine. Assay: immunoSEQ multiplex PCR; the TCRdb copy retains only in-frame clones and omits some. The sample contains 50,000 to 60,000 clones, 88% of which appear only once. Sequenced here: peripheral blood, sampled on day 0 of AZD1222 vaccination. These receptors were collected from an adult in good health.

CDR3 DNA sequence: TGTGCCAGCAGTTTGGTTCAAGGACAGGGTTTACCCCTCCACTTT. This translates into CASSLVQGQGLPLHF. The J gene is TRBJ1-6, the V gene TRBV28; 8 nucleotides align to TRBD1. The V gene end was trimmed by 3 bases and the J gene end by 12 bases; junction bases not matched to a gene: 10. Germline V lookup: CDR1 MDHEN, CDR2 SYDVKM. The CDR3 covers 15 residues.

The chain couples TRBV5-4 to TRBJ1-1; TRBD1 is a possible D gene (5 bases). CDR1 SGHNT and CDR2 YYREEE come from the germline V gene (reference sequence). CDR3 length equals 12 residues. The V end lost 4 bases, the J end lost 7 bases, and 11 bases lay between the germline ends. CDR3 nucleotides: TGTGCCAGCAGCCAGTGGAGGGGTGAAGCTTTCTTT. It is translated as CASSQWRGEAFF.

The rearrangement joins TRBV6-4 to TRBJ2-1; TRBD2 matches 13 bases. The V gene end was trimmed by 6 bases and the J gene end by 7 bases; junction bases not matched to a gene: 21. Germline assignment: CDR1 MRHNA and CDR2 SNTAGT. The CDR3 loop spans 20 amino acids. Here the CDR3 reads CASSEEVSGLAGDVGNEQFF. The CDR3 DNA is TGTGCCAGCAGCGAGGAAGTTTCCGGACTAGCGGGAGACGTTGGGAATGAGCAGTTCTTC.

The V and J genes are TRBV25-1 and TRBJ1-1; D is uncertain. The CDR3 runs 13 residues. Germline assignment: CDR1 MGHDK and CDR2 SYGVNS. V gave up 2 bases and J gave up 0 bases, with 4 bases separating them. DNA of the CDR3: TGTGCCAGCAGTGAAACATTGAACACTGAAGCTTTCTTT. It specifies CASSETLNTEAFF.

This sequence joins TRBV27 and TRBJ1-6, with D possibly being TRBD1 (6 bases). V was cut by 5 bases and J by 6 bases, with 17 bases left in between. This CDR3 spans 16 amino acids. Germline V gene data show CDR1 as MNHEY and CDR2 as SMNVEV (reference sequence). The CDR3 coding sequence is TGTGCCAGCAGTCCCCTGCGGGGGGCGGGTAATTCACCCCTCCACTTT. Amino acids: CASSPLRGAGNSPLHF.

The chain recombines TRBV3-1 (or the pseudogene TRBV3-2) with TRBJ2-5; TRBD2 is a possible D gene (5 bases). This CDR3 has 13 residues. Between the trimmed V and J ends, which lost 4 bases and 2 bases, there was a span of 8 bases. Germline V gives CDR1 LGHDT, CDR2 YNNKEL (reference sequence). CDR3 sequence (DNA): TGTGCCAGCAGCCGAAGACTACAAGAGACCCAGTACTTC. Residues: CASSRRLQETQYF.

The V and J genes are TRBV5-6 and TRBJ2-1, with D uncertain. This CDR3 is built from 17 residues. Germline assignment: CDR1 SGHDT and CDR2 YYEEEE. V dropped 0 bases and J dropped 0 bases, with 13 bases sitting between them. The CDR3 loop reads CASSLDGAVSSYNEQFF. Written as DNA, the CDR3 is TGTGCCAGCAGCTTGGATGGCGCCGTTAGCTCCTACAATGAGCAGTTCTTC.

This chain uses TRBV5-4 with TRBJ2-5; D remains ambiguous. The ends were cut back, 1 base at V and 5 bases at J, with 12 bases in the middle. CDR1 is SGHNT, CDR2 YYREEE, per germline (reference sequence). This CDR3 comprises 14 residues. CDR3 region: CASSLSSSAETQYF. CDR3 bases: TGTGCCAGCAGCTTGTCCAGTTCCGCGGAGACCCAGTACTTC.

The chain recombines TRBV6-5 with TRBJ1-1; 9 nucleotides line up with TRBD1. The CDR3 sequence is 16 residues long. V shed 2 bases, J shed 1 base, and the junction held 5 bases outside the gene matches. Germline V gives CDR1 MNHEY, CDR2 SVGAGI. The CDR3 sequence: CASSYPLGQGNTEAFF. The CDR3 region has the DNA TGTGCCAGCAGTTACCCACTGGGACAGGGGAACACTGAAGCTTTCTTT.

The chain uses TRBV4-3 and TRBJ2-7, with a possible D match to TRBD1 (6 bases). The CDR3 has 14 amino acids. Germline V lookup: CDR1 LGHNA, CDR2 YSLEER. V shed 1 base and J shed 7 bases, with 14 bases lying between them. The CDR3 coding sequence is TGCGCCAGCAGCCAAGTGACAGGAGGCCCAGAGCAGTACTTC. Its translation is CASSQVTGGPEQYF.

The table lists this clone with a few counts. The gene calls are TRBV6-7 and TRBJ2-6, with TRBD1 matching over 7 bases. TRBV6-7 is an open reading frame, and its role is uncertain. V shed 11 bases, J shed 0 bases, and the junction held 7 bases outside the gene matches. This CDR3 is built from 15 residues. The CDR3 here is CALITGASGANVLTF. The DNA for the CDR3 is TGTGCCTTAATTACAGGGGCCTCTGGGGCCAACGTCCTGACTTTC.

The V call is TRBV7-2, the J call TRBJ1-4; 7 nucleotides match TRBD1. The trim removed 3 bases at V and 4 bases at J, leaving 5 bases unmatched. The CDR3 totals 15 residues. Germline V lookup: CDR1 SGHTA, CDR2 FQGNSA. In nucleotides, the CDR3 is TGTGCCAGCAGCTTGGGACAGTGGGATAATGAAAAACTGTTTTTT. It translates to CASSLGQWDNEKLFF.

V gene TRBV4-2 combines with J gene TRBJ2-1; perhaps D is TRBD1 or TRBD2 (5 bases each). Germline V CDR1 and CDR2: LGHNA, YNFKEQ. The CDR3 has 13 residues. The germline V and J ends were trimmed by 4 bases and 6 bases, with 10 bases remaining between them. In nucleotides, the CDR3 is TGTGCCAGCAGCCGAGGGGTCCCCAATGAGCAGTTCTTC. Translation gives CASSRGVPNEQFF.

The rearrangement uses TRBV6-5 and TRBJ1-2, with TRBD1 as a possible D gene (5 bases). Trimming shortened V by 7 bases and J by 4 bases, and 7 bases separated the two germline ends. CDR1 is MNHEY, CDR2 SVGAGI, per germline. The length of the CDR3 is 11 residues. CDR3 in amino acids: CASTGGYGYTF. The DNA of the CDR3 is TGTGCCAGCACTGGGGGCTATGGCTACACCTTC.

The CDR3 here is CASSQVRGNTEAFF. CDR3 DNA sequence: TGTGCCAGCAGCCAAGTCCGGGGGAACACTGAAGCTTTCTTT. The rearrangement links TRBV14 to TRBJ1-1; no reliable D call. The CDR3 consists of 14 residues. Trimming pared 1 base from V and 1 base from J, leaving 7 bases between. CDR1 is SGHDN and CDR2 is FVKESK in the germline V gene.

V and J are TRBV5-5 and TRBJ2-5; 8 bases line up with TRBD1. Germline values: CDR1 SGHKS, CDR2 YYEKEE (reference sequence). V lost 4 bases to trimming and J lost 5 bases; unmatched junction nucleotides: 7. The CDR3 runs 14 residues. In nucleotides, the CDR3 is TGTGCCAGCAGCCGGTCAGGGGGCTGGGAGACCCAGTACTTC. It is translated as CASSRSGGWETQYF.

This clone was detected only a few times. The chain employs TRBV23-1 and TRBJ1-5; D remains ambiguous. TRBV23-1 is noted as an ORF with a role that remains uncertain. V lost 0 bases and J lost 4, with 13 bases in between. The length of the CDR3 is 16 residues. For the CDR3, the DNA is TGCGCCAGCAGTCAATCGAGCCCTTCGGGGAATCAGCCCCAGCATTTT. As protein: CASSQSSPSGNQPQHF.

The chain links TRBV7-8 to TRBJ1-5; D is possibly TRBD1 (6 bases). Trimming pared 1 base from V and 6 bases from J, leaving 16 bases between. The CDR3 sequence is 16 residues long. Per the germline V gene, CDR1 is SGHVS and CDR2 is FQNEAQ. The CDR3 here is CASSLGRGGHSQPQHF. For the CDR3, the DNA is TGTGCCAGCAGCTTAGGAAGAGGGGGACACAGTCAGCCCCAGCATTTT.

The chain carries TRBV19 and TRBJ2-3, with a possible D match to TRBD2 (5 bases). The CDR3 runs 14 residues. Trimming removed 7 bases from V and 0 bases from J, with 11 bases in between. Germline CDR1 and CDR2: LNHDA and SQIVND (reference sequence). CDR3 sequence: CASTQLGSTDTQYF. The CDR3 DNA is TGTGCCAGTACCCAACTAGGGAGCACAGATACGCAGTATTTT.

The chain links TRBV6-6 to TRBJ2-2; D assignment may be TRBD1 or TRBD2 (7 bases each). The V end was cut by 7 bases, the J end by 1 base, with 13 bases between. The CDR3 has 15 residues. Germline CDR1 reads MNHNY; CDR2 reads SVGAGI (reference sequence). The CDR3, as DNA: TGTGCCAGCATTCCCAGGGGGGGGAACACCGGGGAGCTGTTTTTT. This gives the protein CASIPRGGNTGELFF.

The chain uses TRBV4-2 and TRBJ2-3; D not certain. Per germline, CDR1 LGHNA and CDR2 YNFKEQ. The ends were cut back, 1 base at V and 6 bases at J, with 20 bases in the middle. The CDR3 sequence is 17 residues long. The CDR3 sequence is CASSQVGSWTGRDTQYF. CDR3 sequence (DNA): TGTGCCAGCAGCCAAGTAGGTTCATGGACCGGCAGGGATACGCAGTATTTT.

This chain uses TRBV18 with TRBJ1-5; TRBD1 matches 7 bases. V was clipped by 1 base and J by 6 bases; unmatched bases: 3. This CDR3 is 14 amino acids long. CDR1 is KGHSH, CDR2 LQKENI, per germline. CDR3 protein: CASSPQTGTQPQHF. CDR3 bases: TGTGCCAGCTCACCACAGACAGGGACTCAGCCCCAGCATTTT.